This TCR beta chain came from a study of blood T cells in healthy people across ages. Primers used in a second PCR of roughly 7 to 11 cycles were a sample-barcoded 5' primer and a J-beta primer mix. Every sample gave at least 2.5 million paired-end reads containing CDR3. TCRdb fed the 5' RACE reads into MiXCR, producing one record per CDR3 protein. The sample contains 1.5 million to 2 million distinct CDR3 sequences, 28% of which appear only once. Collection of 8.5 to 10 milliliters of peripheral blood was performed for each donor. CDR1 MNHNY and CDR2 SVGAGI come from the germline V gene (reference sequence). V shed 8 bases and J 5 bases; nucleotides not matched to a gene: 17. The CDR3 is 17 residues long.

The chain links TRBV6-6 to TRBJ2-3, with 9 nucleotides matching TRBD2. Sequenced input: blood. The origin of this receptor is a woman in her twenties or thirties in good health. Written as DNA, the CDR3 is TGTGCCAGCCGCGGGGGGAGTAGCGGGGGCTTGATAGATACGCAGTATTTT. This gives the protein CASRGGSSGGLIDTQYF.